This TCR beta chain derives from a study of T cell responses to AZD1222 COVID-19 vaccine. Assay used: immunoSEQ multiplex PCR; TCRdb lists only in-frame clones, some missing. The sample has roughly 180,000 clones, about nine tenths seen once; the top ten hold about 1.9%. V lost 3 bases to trimming and J lost 8 bases, with 5 bases between them. CDR3 length: 11 residues. The V gene's germline CDR1 is LGHDT and CDR2 YNNKEL (reference sequence). This sequence was found in an adult in good health. The chain carries TRBV3-1 (or the pseudogene TRBV3-2) and TRBJ2-1, with D unclear. The material was peripheral blood, obtained on day 0 of AZD1222 vaccination. For the CDR3, the DNA is TGTGCCAGCAGCCAGAGCGATGAGCAGTTCTTC. It encodes CASSQSDEQFF.